This T cell receptor beta chain was sequenced for a study of vaccination and CD4 T cells after COVID-19. The V gene lost 5 bases and the J gene lost 2 bases, with 16 bases spanning the gap. This CDR3 has 16 amino acids. Germline loops: CDR1 MDHEN, CDR2 SYDVKM. This clonotype has more than one count but fewer than ten. Its specificity is unknown. Indicated treatment: approximately nine-day PBMC culture with coronavirus spike peptide pools or control peptides (ViraFEST assay). Harvesting of the unexposed donor's CD4+ T cells predated the COVID-19 pandemic (2011-2018). The assay that was used to sequence DNA from cultured CD4+ T cells was the Oncomine TCR Beta short-read assay. TCRdb itself ran the PCR reads through MiXCR, one entry per CDR3 protein. The repertoire holds fewer than 3,500 distinct CDR3 sequences, with roughly 43% as singletons.

The receptor's source is a human donor in good health. The chain has TRBV28 and TRBJ1-5, with D tentatively TRBD1 (6 bases). The sequenced sample was CD4+ T cells from blood, cultured in vitro. The CDR3 reads CASSPGIGGRNQPQHF. CDR3 bases: TGTGCCAGCAGTCCGGGTATAGGGGGGCGCAATCAGCCCCAGCATTTT.